This TCR beta chain was found in a study of pediatric ulcerative colitis. Notes on the study in general: A couple of rectal CDR3 clonotypes occurred in all ulcerative colitis patients. In rectum, acute severe colitis had expanded clones and less diversity. Blood-rectal clonal overlap within each person was significantly higher in ulcerative colitis patients than controls. Blood samples from a couple of patients yielded substantially fewer templates and were excluded from blood-rectal overlap analysis.

Here immunoSEQ multiplex PCR was the method, and the copy in TCRdb shows in-frame clones only, minus some. Seen here are tens of thousands of clones, 77% observed once, and the top ten hold around 5.3%. The CDR3 contains 16 residues. Germline lookup yields CDR1 LGHNA and CDR2 YSLEER. With 0 bases removed from V and 0 bases from J, the gap between germline ends came to 11 bases. A remark on this clone: Its specificity is unknown.

The chain is built from TRBV4-3 and TRBJ1-1, with a tentative D call TRBD1 (5 bases). This TCR was recovered from a boy between 5 and 17 years old with moderate ulcerative colitis. Sequencing used blood. CDR3 protein: CASSQDWTSMNTEAFF. The CDR3 DNA sequence: TGCGCCAGCAGCCAAGATTGGACAAGCATGAACACTGAAGCTTTCTTT.